These T cell receptor beta chains were read from a single sample in a study of T cell changes during pregnancy in multiple sclerosis. The protocol was immunoSEQ multiplex PCR, while the TCRdb copy is restricted to in-frame clones and leaves out a portion. The table shows fewer than 90,000 clones, with 85% to 95% occurring only once. The starting material was peripheral blood, obtained after pregnancy. The receptors originated from a female donor in good health, enrolled as a control in a pregnancy study. CDR3s include the opening cysteine and the closing phenylalanine or tryptophan. D genes are given only for firm matches. Rows give clone size only sometimes, using once, few, many, or a class for an expanded clone.

cdr3_nt	cdr3_aa	d_call	clone_size	v_call	j_call
TGCGCCAGCAGCTTGACGGTAACCACCGGGGAGCTGTTTTTT	CASSLTVTTGELFF	.	.	TRBV5-1	TRBJ2-2
TGTGCCAGCAGCCGGACAGGCTTTCCCTACGAGCAGTACTTC	CASSRTGFPYEQYF	TRBD1	.	TRBV7-9	TRBJ2-7
TGCAGCGTTGAGGAAGGTTGGGGCAAAGAGACCCAGTACTTC	CSVEEGWGKETQYF	.	.	TRBV29-1	TRBJ2-5
TGTGCCAGCAGTTACTCGGGCCAGGATAGGGGGTTACTGTTTTTT	CASSYSGQDRGLLFF	.	.	TRBV6-6	TRBJ1-4
TGTGCCAGCAGTTCGACAGGGGAGAATCAGCCCCAGCATTTT	CASSSTGENQPQHF	TRBD1	.	TRBV6-6	TRBJ1-5
TGTGCCAGCGCAGGCGGGCGGGGCCATGAGCAGTTCTTC	CASAGGRGHEQFF	.	once	TRBV11-2	TRBJ2-1
TGTGCCAGCAGCCAAAACAGCGGGATCTCCTACAATGAGCAGTTCTTC	CASSQNSGISYNEQFF	TRBD2	.	TRBV7-2	TRBJ2-1
TGCGCCAGCAACCCAGGGGGCAACTATGGCTACACCTTC	CASNPGGNYGYTF	TRBD1	.	TRBV5-1	TRBJ1-2
TGTGCCAGCAGGAGGACAGGGGGTGGAGATACGCAGTATTTT	CASRRTGGGDTQYF	TRBD1	.	TRBV6-1	TRBJ2-3
TGTGCCAGCAGCCCTACCCGGGACAGGGGGTTAAATGAGCAGTTCTTC	CASSPTRDRGLNEQFF	TRBD1	.	TRBV5-4	TRBJ2-1
TGTGCCAGCTCACCACCGCTAGCAGGCGTTTACAATGAGCAGTTCTTC	CASSPPLAGVYNEQFF	.	.	TRBV18	TRBJ2-1
TGTGCCAGCAGCCAAGATTTAGTAAGCTCCTACGAGCAGTACTTC	CASSQDLVSSYEQYF	.	.	TRBV4-2	TRBJ2-7
TGTGCCAGCAGCTCATCACTAGCGGGAGTATATGAGCAGTACTTC	CASSSSLAGVYEQYF	TRBD2	.	TRBV11-3	TRBJ2-7
TGCGCCAGCAGCTCGAAACCGACAGGGGGGAATAACTATGGCTACACCTTC	CASSSKPTGGNNYGYTF	TRBD1	.	TRBV5-1	TRBJ1-2
TGTGCCAGCCTGCAGGATTCGAACACCGGGGAGCTGTTTTTT	CASLQDSNTGELFF	.	.	TRBV28	TRBJ2-2
TGCGCCAGCAGTGGCATCAGGAGACTAGCGGGTCCTGGGGACTACGAGCAGTACTTC	CASSGIRRLAGPGDYEQYF	TRBD2	.	TRBV10-1	TRBJ2-7
TGTGCCAGCGCTTGGGCTAGCGGGAGCTACGAGCAGTACTTC	CASAWASGSYEQYF	TRBD2	.	TRBV6-5	TRBJ2-7